This T cell receptor beta chain was recovered during a study of beta chain features in type 1 diabetes. About this clone itself: No antigen is known for it.

CDR3 length equals 13 residues. The V end was cut by 4 bases, the J end by 2 bases, with 11 bases between. The V gene's germline CDR1 is GTSNPN and CDR2 SVGIG (reference sequence). Study findings and constraints: The study found moderately but significantly shorter TCRB CDR3s in all four CD4+ subsets of Type 1 diabetes patients.

The whole isolated RNA underwent reverse transcription, so sequencing captured expressed TCRB transcripts. Repertoires were generated with immunoSEQ multiplex PCR, while TCRdb's copy carries only in-frame clones and drops some. The sample has nearly 350,000 clones; around 9% are singletons. The chain couples TRBV30 to TRBJ1-1, with D maybe TRBD1 (5 bases). Sample: central memory CD4+ T cells from blood. The TCR comes from a man aged 30-40 years with type 1 diabetes. As DNA, the CDR3 is TGTGCCTGGACCATAGGGGAAAACACTGAAGCTTTCTTT. This gives the protein CAWTIGENTEAFF. Based on the CDR3 plus reference TRBV30 and TRBJ1-1, the full variable domain is SQTIHQWPATLVQPVGSPLSLECTVEGTSNPNLYWYRQAAGRGLQLLFYSVGIGQISSEVPQNLSASRPQDRQFILSSKKLLLSDSGFYLCAWTIGENTEAFFGQGTRLTVV.